This TCR beta chain originates from a study of spatial heterogeneity in lung cancer. The CDR3 is made up of 15 amino acids. Trimming shortened V by 4 bases and J by 0 bases, and 7 bases separated the two germline ends. Time point here: sample taken at primary tumor resection. Sequencing was performed on whole RNA extracted from tumor and nontumor lung tissue, or from frozen PBMC, and the material was left unsorted. MiXCR, run by TCRdb on the 5' RACE reads, gives a single entry per CDR3 protein. The sample shows around 45,000 distinct CDR3 sequences, roughly an eighth of them seen only once. Specimen: PBMCs, collected at surgery. The TCR was taken from a male donor with early-stage non-small cell lung cancer. The genes are TRBV12-3 or TRBV12-4 and TRBJ2-6; no reliable D call. This CDR3 is CASSYGSSGANVLTF. In nucleotides, the CDR3 is TGTGCCAGCAGTTATGGTAGCTCTGGGGCCAACGTCCTGACTTTC.